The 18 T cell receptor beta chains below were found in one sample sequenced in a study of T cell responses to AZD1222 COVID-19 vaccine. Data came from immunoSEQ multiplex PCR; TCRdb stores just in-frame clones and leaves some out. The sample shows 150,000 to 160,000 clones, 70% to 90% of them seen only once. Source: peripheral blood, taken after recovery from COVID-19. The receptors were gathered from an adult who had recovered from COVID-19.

The CDR3 DNA reads TGTGCCAGCAGGCTAATTGCGACACCGAACACCGGGGAGCTGTTTTTT. Translating gives CASRLIATPNTGELFF. The chain has TRBV27 and TRBJ2-2; D not resolved. Germline CDR1 reads MNHEY; CDR2 reads SMNVEV (reference sequence). With 6 bases removed from V and 0 bases from J, the gap between germline ends came to 14 bases. The CDR3 extends over 16 amino acids.

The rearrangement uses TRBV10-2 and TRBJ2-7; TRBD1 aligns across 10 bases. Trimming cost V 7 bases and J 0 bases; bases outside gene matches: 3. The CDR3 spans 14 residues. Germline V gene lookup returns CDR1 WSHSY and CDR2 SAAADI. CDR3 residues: CASKDRGSSYEQYF. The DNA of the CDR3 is TGCGCCAGCAAGGACAGGGGGTCCTCCTACGAGCAGTACTTC.

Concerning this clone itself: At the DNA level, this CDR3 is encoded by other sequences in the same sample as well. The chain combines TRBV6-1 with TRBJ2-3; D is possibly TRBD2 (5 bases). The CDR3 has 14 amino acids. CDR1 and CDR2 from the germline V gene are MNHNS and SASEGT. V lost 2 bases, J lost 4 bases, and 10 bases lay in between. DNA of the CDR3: TGTGCCAGCAGTGAACTAGCAGGTGCAGATACGCAGTATTTT. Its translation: CASSELAGADTQYF.

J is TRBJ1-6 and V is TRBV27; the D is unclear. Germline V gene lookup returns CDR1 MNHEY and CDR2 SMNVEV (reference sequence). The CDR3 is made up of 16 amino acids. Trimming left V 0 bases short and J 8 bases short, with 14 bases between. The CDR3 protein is CASSLSLGRGHSPLHF. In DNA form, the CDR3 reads TGTGCCAGCAGTTTATCTTTGGGGAGAGGGCATTCACCCCTCCACTTT.

CDR3 protein: CASRRSPYEQYF. The CDR3 coding sequence is TGTGCCAGCAGACGCAGCCCCTACGAGCAGTACTTC. The chain employs TRBV27 and TRBJ2-7; D ambiguous. Trimming removed 6 bases at V and 2 bases at J, with 8 bases between. CDR3 length: 12 residues. Germline CDR1 is MNHEY and CDR2 is SMNVEV (reference sequence).

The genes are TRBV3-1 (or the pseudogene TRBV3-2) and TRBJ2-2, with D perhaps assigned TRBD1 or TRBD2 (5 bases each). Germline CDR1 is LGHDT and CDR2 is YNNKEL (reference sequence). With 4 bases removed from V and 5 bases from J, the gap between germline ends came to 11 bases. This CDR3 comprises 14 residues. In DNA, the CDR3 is TGTGCCAGCAGCCCGGGGCGGGTGACCGGGGAGCTGTTTTTT. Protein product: CASSPGRVTGELFF.

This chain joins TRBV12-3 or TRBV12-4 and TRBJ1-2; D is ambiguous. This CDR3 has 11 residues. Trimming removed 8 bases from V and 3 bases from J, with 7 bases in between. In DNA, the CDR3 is TGTGCCAGCGCCCGAGACTATGGCTACACCTTC. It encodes CASARDYGYTF.

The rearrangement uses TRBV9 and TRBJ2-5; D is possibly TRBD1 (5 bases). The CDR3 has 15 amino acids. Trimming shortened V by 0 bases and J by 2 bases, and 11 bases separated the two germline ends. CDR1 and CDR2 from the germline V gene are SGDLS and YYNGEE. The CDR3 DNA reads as TGTGCCAGCAGCGTAGAAGGGGTTCTTCAAGAGACCCAGTACTTC. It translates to CASSVEGVLQETQYF.

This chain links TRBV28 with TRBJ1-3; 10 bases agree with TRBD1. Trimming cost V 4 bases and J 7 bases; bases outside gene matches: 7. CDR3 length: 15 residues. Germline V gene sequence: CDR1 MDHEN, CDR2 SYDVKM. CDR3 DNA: TGTGCCAGCAGTTCCCCGACAGGGGGCGCTAACACCATATATTTT. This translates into CASSSPTGGANTIYF.

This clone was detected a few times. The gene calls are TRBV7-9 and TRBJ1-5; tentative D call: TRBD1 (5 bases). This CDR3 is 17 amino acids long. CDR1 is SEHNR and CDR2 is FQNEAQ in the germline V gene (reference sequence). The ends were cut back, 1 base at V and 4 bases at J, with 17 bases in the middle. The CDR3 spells CASSLGVGTGENQPQHF. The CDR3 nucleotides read TGTGCCAGCAGCTTAGGGGTAGGTACAGGAGAAAATCAGCCCCAGCATTTT.

CDR3 bases: TGCGCCAGCAGGGACACAGGGGGATCCACTGAAGCTTTCTTT. Its protein product is CASRDTGGSTEAFF. This chain joins TRBV4-1 and TRBJ1-1; 8 nucleotides line up with TRBD1. The CDR3 spans 14 residues. CDR1 is MGHRA, CDR2 YSYEKL, per germline. Trimming at V came to 6 bases and at J to 4 bases, leaving 7 bases not matched to a gene.

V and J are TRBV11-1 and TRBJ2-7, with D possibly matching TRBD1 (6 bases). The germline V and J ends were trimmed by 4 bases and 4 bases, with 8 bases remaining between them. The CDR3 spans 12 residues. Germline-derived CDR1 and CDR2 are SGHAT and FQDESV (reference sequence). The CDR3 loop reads CASSSQGYEQYF. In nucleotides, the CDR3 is TGTGCCAGCAGCTCCCAGGGGTACGAGCAGTACTTC.

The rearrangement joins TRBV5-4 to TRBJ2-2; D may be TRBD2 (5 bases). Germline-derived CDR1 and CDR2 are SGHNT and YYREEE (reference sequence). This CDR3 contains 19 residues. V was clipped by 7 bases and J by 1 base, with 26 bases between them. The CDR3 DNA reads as TGTGCCAGCCAAGCGAGCGTAGGGATGATGGGGAGGAACACCGGGGAGCTGTTTTTT. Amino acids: CASQASVGMMGRNTGELFF.

The DNA of the CDR3 is TGTGCCAGCAGTTTCCTAGCGGGAGGAGAGACCCAGTACTTC. Protein product: CASSFLAGGETQYF. The chain combines TRBV28 with TRBJ2-5; TRBD2 matches 11 bases. There are 14 residues in the CDR3. Germline-derived CDR1 and CDR2 are MDHEN and SYDVKM. J lost 4 bases, V lost 3 bases, and 1 base had no gene match. Full variable domain (outside the CDR3, taken from reference TRBV28 and TRBJ2-5): DVKVTQSSRYLVKRTGEKVFLECVQDMDHENMFWYRQDPGLGLRLIYFSYDVKMKEKGDIPEGYSVSREKKERFSLILESASTNQTSMYLCASSFLAGGETQYFGPGTRLLVL.

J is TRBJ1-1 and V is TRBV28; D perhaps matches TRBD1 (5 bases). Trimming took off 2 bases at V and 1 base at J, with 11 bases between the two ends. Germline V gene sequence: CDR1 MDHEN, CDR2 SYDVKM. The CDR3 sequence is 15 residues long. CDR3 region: CASSLAPGTNTEAFF. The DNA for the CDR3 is TGTGCCAGCAGTTTAGCTCCGGGGACGAACACTGAAGCTTTCTTT.

In DNA, the CDR3 is TGTGCCAGCAGCTTAGTCGGGACAGGGGGCTTTGATGAGCAGTTCTTC. Protein product: CASSLVGTGGFDEQFF. V gene TRBV7-8 combines with J gene TRBJ2-1; TRBD1 aligns across 12 bases. Germline assignment: CDR1 SGHVS and CDR2 FQNEAQ. The CDR3 contains 16 residues. Trimming cost V 1 base and J 8 bases; bases outside gene matches: 6.

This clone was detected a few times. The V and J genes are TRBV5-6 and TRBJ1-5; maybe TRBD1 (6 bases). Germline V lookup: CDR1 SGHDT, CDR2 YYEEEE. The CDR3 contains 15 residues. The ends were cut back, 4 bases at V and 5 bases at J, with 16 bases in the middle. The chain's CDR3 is CASSREGEGDQPQHF. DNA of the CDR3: TGTGCCAGCAGCCGAGAGGGAGAGGGGGATCAGCCCCAGCATTTT.

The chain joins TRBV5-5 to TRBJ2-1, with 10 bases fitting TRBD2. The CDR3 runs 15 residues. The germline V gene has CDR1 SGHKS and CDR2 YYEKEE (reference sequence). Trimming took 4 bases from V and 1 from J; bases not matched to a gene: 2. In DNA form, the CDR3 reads TGTGCCAGCAGCCTACTAGCGGGGTCCTACAATGAGCAGTTCTTC. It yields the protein CASSLLAGSYNEQFF.